The 14 T cell receptor beta chains below all came from one sample that was sequenced in a study of T cell changes during pregnancy in multiple sclerosis. Profiled with immunoSEQ multiplex PCR; TCRdb holds only in-frame clones, not every one. Of roughly 110,000 clones in the sample, 80% to 95% were seen once. Material: peripheral blood, obtained after pregnancy. These TCRs come from a female donor with multiple sclerosis, enrolled in a pregnancy study.

The rearrangement joins TRBV5-1 to TRBJ2-3; 10 bases are a match to TRBD2. The CDR3 is 18 residues long. In germline, CDR1 is SGHRS, CDR2 YFSETQ. The V and J ends lost 3 bases and 2 bases, in that order; junction bases with no gene match: 12. CDR3 sequence reads: CASSWGNLAGAHTDTQYF. CDR3 DNA: TGCGCCAGCAGCTGGGGGAACCTAGCGGGAGCCCACACAGATACGCAGTATTTT.

J is TRBJ2-1 and V is TRBV10-3; perhaps TRBD1 as D (6 bases). Looked up from germline, CDR1 is ENHRY and CDR2 is SYGVKD. The CDR3 is 14 residues long. With 1 base removed from V and 9 bases from J, the gap between germline ends came to 13 bases. The CDR3 loop is CAISEWTDKGEQFF. The CDR3 DNA is TGTGCCATCAGTGAGTGGACAGACAAGGGTGAGCAGTTCTTC.

This clone was seen only a few times. The chain employs TRBV5-4 and TRBJ2-3, with 9 bases that match TRBD2. Trimming took 4 bases from V and 6 from J; bases not matched to a gene: 9. This CDR3 has 15 residues. Germline-derived CDR1 and CDR2 are SGHNT and YYREEE (reference sequence). The CDR3 is CASSPASGGWDTQYF. CDR3 nucleotides: TGTGCCAGCAGCCCCGCCAGCGGGGGGTGGGATACGCAGTATTTT.

This chain links TRBV2 with TRBJ2-3; 7 nucleotides align to TRBD2. CDR1 is SNHLY and CDR2 is FYNNEI in the germline V gene. This CDR3 contains 16 residues. V gave up 2 bases and J gave up 2 bases; unmatched junction bases: 7. CDR3 loop: CASSESRGIFTDTQYF. CDR3 DNA: TGTGCCAGCAGTGAATCGCGGGGGATTTTCACAGATACGCAGTATTTT.

This chain uses TRBV13 with TRBJ2-5; D may be TRBD2 (6 bases). Germline V gene lookup returns CDR1 PRHDT and CDR2 FYEKMQ (reference sequence). The germline V and J ends were trimmed by 0 bases and 1 base, with 6 bases remaining between them. This CDR3 is built from 14 residues. CDR3 nucleotide sequence: TGTGCCAGCAGCTTAGGGCGGGGCCAAGAGACCCAGTACTTC. It codes for CASSLGRGQETQYF. Full variable domain (missing parts from reference TRBV13 and TRBJ2-5): AAGVIQSPRHLIKEKRETATLKCYPIPRHDTVYWYQQGPGQDPQFLISFYEKMQSDKGSIPDRFSAQQFSDYHSELNMSSLELGDSALYFCASSLGRGQETQYFGPGTRLLVL.

The rearrangement uses TRBV6-1 and TRBJ1-1; D is ambiguous. Germline values: CDR1 MNHNS, CDR2 SASEGT. V was clipped by 3 bases and J by 0 bases, with 11 bases between them. CDR3 size: 15 residues. The chain's CDR3 is CASSDHWRMNTEAFF. The CDR3 coding sequence is TGTGCCAGCAGTGATCACTGGCGGATGAACACTGAAGCTTTCTTT.

The chain is built from TRBV5-1 and TRBJ1-1, with 11 positions matching TRBD1. J gave up 4 bases and V 4 bases, and 9 bases lay outside the gene matches. Germline V CDR1 and CDR2: SGHRS, YFSETQ. The CDR3 is 16 amino acids. The CDR3: CASSLRPGQGVTEAFF. CDR3 nucleotide sequence: TGCGCCAGCAGCCTCCGCCCGGGACAGGGGGTCACTGAAGCTTTCTTT.

The CDR3 sequence is CASSIAPRSSYNSPLHF. The CDR3 DNA is TGTGCCAGTAGTATAGCCCCTCGGAGCTCCTATAATTCACCCCTCCACTTT. The chain is built from TRBV19 and TRBJ1-6, with D hard to call. CDR1 LNHDA and CDR2 SQIVND come from the germline V gene (reference sequence). This CDR3 contains 17 residues. The V end lost 1 base, the J end lost 0 bases, and 10 bases lay between the germline ends.

The rearrangement joins TRBV6-6 to TRBJ2-7, with D possibly being TRBD2 (7 bases). Germline CDR1 reads MNHNY; CDR2 reads SVGAGI (reference sequence). There are 14 residues in the CDR3. V was shortened by 5 bases and J by 2 bases, with 13 bases between the two germline ends. The CDR3 spells CASSGEGGPYEQYF. CDR3 coding DNA: TGTGCCAGCAGTGGGGAGGGGGGCCCCTACGAGCAGTACTTC.

CDR3 nucleotides: TGCAGCGTTTGTCAGGGGAGCAATCAGCCCCAGCATTTT. This translates into CSVCQGSNQPQHF. The chain is built from TRBV29-1 and TRBJ1-5; possible D gene TRBD1, 6 bases. From germline, CDR1 is SQVTM and CDR2 ANQGSEA. Deletions cut 5 bases from V and 1 base from J, with 9 bases between. The length of the CDR3 is 13 residues. Based on the CDR3 plus reference TRBV29-1 and TRBJ1-5, the full variable domain is SAVISQKPSRDICQRGTSLTIQCQVDSQVTMMFWYRQQPGQSLTLIATANQGSEATYESGFVIDKFPISRPNLTFSTLTVSNMSPEDSSIYLCSVCQGSNQPQHFGDGTRLSIL.

The rearrangement links TRBV27 to TRBJ1-3; unclear D gene. The CDR3 is 18 residues long. Trimming took off 8 bases at V and 0 bases at J, with 23 bases between the two ends. CDR1 and CDR2 (germline): MNHEY, SMNVEV (reference sequence). Here the CDR3 DNA reads TGTGCCAGCTCTCCACGGGGAGCCGGTCACTACTCTGGAAACACCATATATTTT. Protein: CASSPRGAGHYSGNTIYF.

The V call is TRBV15, the J call TRBJ1-1; D is perhaps TRBD1 (5 bases). Trimming stripped 4 bases from V and 0 bases from J, with 15 bases between. CDR1 and CDR2 (germline): LNHNV, YYDKDF (reference sequence). CDR3 length: 16 amino acids. Written as DNA, the CDR3 is TGTGCCACCAGCACACCGCGGGGGGGAGTGAACACTGAAGCTTTCTTT. Residues: CATSTPRGGVNTEAFF. The entire variable domain, with the rest obtained from reference TRBV15 and TRBJ1-1, is as follows: DAMVIQNPRYQVTQFGKPVTLSCSQTLNHNVMYWYQQKSSQAPKLLFHYYDKDFNNEADTPDNFQSRRPNTSFCFLDIRSPGLGDTAMYLCATSTPRGGVNTEAFFGQGTRLTVV.

This clone has just a few counts. The V call is TRBV11-2, the J call TRBJ1-1; weak D call: TRBD1 (5 bases). Germline loops: CDR1 SGHAT, CDR2 FQNNGV. Between the trimmed V and J ends, which lost 1 base and 8 bases, there was a span of 8 bases. The CDR3 has 12 amino acids. The CDR3 region is CASSLVQGEAFF. The CDR3, as DNA: TGTGCCAGCAGCTTAGTGCAGGGAGAAGCTTTCTTT.

The chain has TRBV18 and TRBJ1-4; 9 bases line up with TRBD1. CDR1 is KGHSH, CDR2 LQKENI, per germline. This CDR3 is 15 amino acids long. J gave up 8 bases and V 3 bases, and 7 bases lay outside the gene matches. Here the CDR3 reads CASSPGQGIEEKLFF. The CDR3, as DNA: TGTGCCAGCTCACCGGGACAGGGAATCGAGGAAAAACTGTTTTTT.